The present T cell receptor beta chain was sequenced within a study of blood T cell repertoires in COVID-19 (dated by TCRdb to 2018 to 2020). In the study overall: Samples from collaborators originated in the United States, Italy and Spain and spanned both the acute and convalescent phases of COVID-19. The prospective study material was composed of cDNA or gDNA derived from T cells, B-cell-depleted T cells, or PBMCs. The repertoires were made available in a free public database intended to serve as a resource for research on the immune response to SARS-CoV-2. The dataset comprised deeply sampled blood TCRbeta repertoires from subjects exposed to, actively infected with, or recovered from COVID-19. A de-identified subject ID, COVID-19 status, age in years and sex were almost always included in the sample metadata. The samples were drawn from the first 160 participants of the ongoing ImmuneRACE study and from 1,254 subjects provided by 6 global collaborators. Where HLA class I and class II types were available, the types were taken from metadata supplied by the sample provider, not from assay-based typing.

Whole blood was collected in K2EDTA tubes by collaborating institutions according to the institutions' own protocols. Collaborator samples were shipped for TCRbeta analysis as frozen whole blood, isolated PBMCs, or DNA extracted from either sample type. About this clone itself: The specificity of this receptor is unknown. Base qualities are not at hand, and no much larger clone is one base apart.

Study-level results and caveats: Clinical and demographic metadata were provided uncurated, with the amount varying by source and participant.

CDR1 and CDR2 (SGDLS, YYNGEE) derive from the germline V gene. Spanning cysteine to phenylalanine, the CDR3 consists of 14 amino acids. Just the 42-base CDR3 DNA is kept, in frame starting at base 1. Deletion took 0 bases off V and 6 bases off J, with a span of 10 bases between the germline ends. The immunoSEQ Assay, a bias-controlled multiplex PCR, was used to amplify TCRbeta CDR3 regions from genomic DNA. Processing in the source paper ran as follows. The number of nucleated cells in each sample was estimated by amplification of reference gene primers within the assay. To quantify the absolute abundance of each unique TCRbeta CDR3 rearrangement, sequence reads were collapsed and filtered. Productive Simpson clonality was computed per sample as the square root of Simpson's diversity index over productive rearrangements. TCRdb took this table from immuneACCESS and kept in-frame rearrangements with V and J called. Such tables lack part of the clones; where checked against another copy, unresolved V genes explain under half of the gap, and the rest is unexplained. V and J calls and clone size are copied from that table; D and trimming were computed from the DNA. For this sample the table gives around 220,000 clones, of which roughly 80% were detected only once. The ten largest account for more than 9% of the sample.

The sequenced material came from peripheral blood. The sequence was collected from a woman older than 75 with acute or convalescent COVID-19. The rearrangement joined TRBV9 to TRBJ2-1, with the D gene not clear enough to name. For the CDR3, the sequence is CASSVGGPINEQFF. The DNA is TGTGCCAGCAGCGTAGGTGGGCCGATCAATGAGCAGTTCTTC.